This T cell receptor beta chain was sequenced in a study of human T cells and chemical hapten exposure. Study at large: Patients, a majority of them female, were diagnosed with alopecia areata, totalis or universalis.

Each CDR3 protein is one row after TCRdb ran MiXCR on the RACE reads. This sample has 95,000 to 130,000 distinct CDR3 sequences, with over 10% found just once. Time point here: patch test 1, 2 weeks after DPC sensitization. The treatment is: therapeutic diphenylcyclopropenone sensitization with weekly scalp DPC. Trimming removed 4 bases from V and 3 bases from J, with 9 bases in between. The CDR3 runs to 13 residues. Germline V lookup: CDR1 LGHNA, CDR2 YSLEER. This clonotype was seen more than once but under ten times. The sequence derives from a woman aged 45 to 65 with alopecia areata. Some clones in this sample may be carry-over from other donors' samples. The J gene is TRBJ1-1, the V gene TRBV4-3, with D unclear. The sequencing used whole blood, collected in connection with sensitization to the hapten diphenylcyclopropenone (DPC). This CDR3 reads CASSRFIDTEAFF. CDR3 DNA: TGCGCCAGCAGCCGGTTTATCGACACTGAAGCTTTCTTT.